Only one count was recorded for the clone carrying this T cell receptor beta chain. The data derive from a study of blood T cell repertoires in COVID-19. Overall study: The samples span acute and convalescent COVID-19 from the United States, Italy and Spain. Sample material is recorded as cDNA or gDNA derived from T cells, B-cell-depleted T cells, or PBMCs.

V was pared by 4 bases and J by 2 bases, with 14 bases between. Germline loops: CDR1 LNHDA, CDR2 SQIVND (reference sequence). This CDR3 is built from 15 residues. Per the original data handling: For nucleated cells, counts were estimated from reference gene primer amplification. The data were produced by immunoSEQ multiplex PCR, yet TCRdb's version contains in-frame clones alone and is incomplete. D and trimming were read from the DNA, whereas the V and J calls and clone size are those reported in that table. The sample shows over 140,000 clones, 77% of them seen only once. The rearrangement joins TRBV19 to TRBJ2-5, with TRBD1 as a possible D gene (5 bases). The material sequenced was peripheral blood. This sequence was found in a woman aged 45-65 years with active or convalescent COVID-19. The CDR3 nucleotides are TGTGCCAGTAGTACAACAGACAGTTCTCAAGAGACCCAGTACTTC. This gives the protein CASSTTDSSQETQYF.